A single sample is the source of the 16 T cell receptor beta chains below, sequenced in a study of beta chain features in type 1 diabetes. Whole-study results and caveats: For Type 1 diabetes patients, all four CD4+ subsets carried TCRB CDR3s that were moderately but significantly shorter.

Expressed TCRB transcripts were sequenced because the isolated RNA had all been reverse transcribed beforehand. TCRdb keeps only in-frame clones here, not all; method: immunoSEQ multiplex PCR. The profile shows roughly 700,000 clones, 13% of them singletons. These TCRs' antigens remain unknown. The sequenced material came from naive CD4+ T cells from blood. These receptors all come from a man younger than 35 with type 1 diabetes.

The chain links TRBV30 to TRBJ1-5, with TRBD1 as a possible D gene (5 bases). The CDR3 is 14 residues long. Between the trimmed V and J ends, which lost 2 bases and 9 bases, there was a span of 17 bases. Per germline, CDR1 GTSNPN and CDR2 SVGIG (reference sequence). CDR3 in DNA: TGTGCCTGGAGTTCGGGCGCAGGGTCTGGGCCCCAGCATTTT. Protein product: CAWSSGAGSGPQHF.

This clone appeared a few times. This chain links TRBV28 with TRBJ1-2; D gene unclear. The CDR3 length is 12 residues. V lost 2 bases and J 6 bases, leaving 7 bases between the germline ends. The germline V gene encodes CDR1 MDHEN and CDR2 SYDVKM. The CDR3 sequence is CASSLGGHGYTF. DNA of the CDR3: TGTGCCAGCAGTTTAGGAGGGCATGGCTACACCTTC.

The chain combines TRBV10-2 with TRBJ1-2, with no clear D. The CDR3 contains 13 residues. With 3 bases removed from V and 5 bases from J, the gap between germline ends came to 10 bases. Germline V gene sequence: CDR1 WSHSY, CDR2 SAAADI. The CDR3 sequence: CASSDKSYYGYTF. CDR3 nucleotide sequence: TGCGCCAGCAGTGATAAGAGTTATTATGGCTACACCTTC.

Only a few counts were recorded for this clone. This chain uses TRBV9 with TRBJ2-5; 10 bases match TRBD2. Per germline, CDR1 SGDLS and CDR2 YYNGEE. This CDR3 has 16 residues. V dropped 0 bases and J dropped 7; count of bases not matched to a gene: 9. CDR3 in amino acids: CASSVDPGLAFVTQYF. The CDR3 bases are TGTGCCAGCAGCGTAGACCCGGGACTAGCGTTTGTGACCCAGTACTTC.

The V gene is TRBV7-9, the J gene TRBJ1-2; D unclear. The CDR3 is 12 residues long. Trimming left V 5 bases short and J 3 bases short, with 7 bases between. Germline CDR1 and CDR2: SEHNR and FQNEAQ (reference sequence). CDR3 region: CASSPPDYGYTF. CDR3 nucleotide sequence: TGTGCCAGCAGCCCCCCGGACTATGGCTACACCTTC.

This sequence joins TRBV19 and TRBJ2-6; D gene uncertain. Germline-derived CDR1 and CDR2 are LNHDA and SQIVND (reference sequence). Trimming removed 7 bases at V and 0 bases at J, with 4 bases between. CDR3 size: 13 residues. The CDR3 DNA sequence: TGTGCCAGTACAGACTCTGGGGCCAACGTCCTGACTTTC. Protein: CASTDSGANVLTF.

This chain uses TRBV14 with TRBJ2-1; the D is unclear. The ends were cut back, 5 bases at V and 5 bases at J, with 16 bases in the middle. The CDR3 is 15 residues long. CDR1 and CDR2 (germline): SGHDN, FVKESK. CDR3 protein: CASSTRRGSHNEQFF. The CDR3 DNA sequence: TGTGCCAGCAGCACCCGACGTGGGTCTCACAATGAGCAGTTCTTC.

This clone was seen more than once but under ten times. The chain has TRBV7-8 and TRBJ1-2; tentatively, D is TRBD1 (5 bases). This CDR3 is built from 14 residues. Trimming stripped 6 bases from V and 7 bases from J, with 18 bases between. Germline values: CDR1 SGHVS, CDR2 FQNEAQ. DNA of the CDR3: TGTGCCAGCAGACCGTTACTCACAGGTGGTGGCTACACCTTC. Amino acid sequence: CASRPLLTGGGYTF. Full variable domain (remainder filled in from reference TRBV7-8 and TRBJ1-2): GAGVSQSPRYKVAKRGQDVALRCDPISGHVSLFWYQQALGQGPEFLTYFQNEAQLDKSGLPSDRFFAERPEGSVSTLKIQRTQQEDSAVYLCASRPLLTGGGYTFGSGTRLTVV.

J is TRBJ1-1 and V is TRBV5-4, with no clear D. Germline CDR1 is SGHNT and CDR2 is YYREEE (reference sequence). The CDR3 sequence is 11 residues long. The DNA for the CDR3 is TGTGCTGGCTGGAGGAACACTGAAGCTTTCTTT. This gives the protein CAGWRNTEAFF.

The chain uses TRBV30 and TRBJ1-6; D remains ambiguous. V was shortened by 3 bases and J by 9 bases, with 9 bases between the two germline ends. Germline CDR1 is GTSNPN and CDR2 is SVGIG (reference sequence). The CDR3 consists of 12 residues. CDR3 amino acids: CAWSARSSPLHF. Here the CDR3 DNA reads TGTGCCTGGAGCGCACGGTCTTCACCCCTCCACTTT.

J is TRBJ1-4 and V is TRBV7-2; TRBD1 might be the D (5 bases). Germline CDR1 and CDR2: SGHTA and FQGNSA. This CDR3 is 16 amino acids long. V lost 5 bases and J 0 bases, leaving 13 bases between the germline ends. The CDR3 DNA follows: TGTGCCAGCAGCATCTTCGGGGCAGCAACTAATGAAAAACTGTTTTTT. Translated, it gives CASSIFGAATNEKLFF.

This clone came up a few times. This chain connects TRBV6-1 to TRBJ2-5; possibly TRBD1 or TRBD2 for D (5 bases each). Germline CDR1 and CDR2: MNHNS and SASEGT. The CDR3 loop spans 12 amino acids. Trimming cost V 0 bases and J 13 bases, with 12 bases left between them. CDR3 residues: CASSEAGRGTYF. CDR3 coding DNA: TGTGCCAGCAGTGAAGCGGGGAGAGGGACGTACTTC.

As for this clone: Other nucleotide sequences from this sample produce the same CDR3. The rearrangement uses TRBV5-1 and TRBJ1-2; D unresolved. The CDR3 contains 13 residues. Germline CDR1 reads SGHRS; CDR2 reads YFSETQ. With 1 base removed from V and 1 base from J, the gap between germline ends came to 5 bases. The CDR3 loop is CASSLLGNYGYTF. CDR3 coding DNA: TGCGCCAGCAGCTTGTTGGGTAACTATGGCTACACCTTC.

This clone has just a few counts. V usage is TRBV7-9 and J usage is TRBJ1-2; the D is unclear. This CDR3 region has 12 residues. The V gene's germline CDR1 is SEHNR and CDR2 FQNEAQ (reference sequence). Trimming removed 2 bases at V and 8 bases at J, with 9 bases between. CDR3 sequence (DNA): TGTGCCAGCAGCTTATCGGGAGAGGGCTACACCTTC. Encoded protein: CASSLSGEGYTF. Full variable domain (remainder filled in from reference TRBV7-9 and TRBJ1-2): DTGVSQNPRHKITKRGQNVTFRCDPISEHNRLYWYRQTLGQGPEFLTYFQNEAQLEKSRLLSDRFSAERPKGSFSTLEIQRTEQGDSAMYLCASSLSGEGYTFGSGTRLTVV.

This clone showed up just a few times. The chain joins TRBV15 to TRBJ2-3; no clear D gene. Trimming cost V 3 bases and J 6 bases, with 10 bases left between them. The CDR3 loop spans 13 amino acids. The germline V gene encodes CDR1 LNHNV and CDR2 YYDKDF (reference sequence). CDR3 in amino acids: CATSRSPQDTQYF. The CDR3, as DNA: TGTGCCACCAGCAGGTCGCCCCAGGATACGCAGTATTTT. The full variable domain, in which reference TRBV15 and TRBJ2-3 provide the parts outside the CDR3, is DAMVIQNPRYQVTQFGKPVTLSCSQTLNHNVMYWYQQKSSQAPKLLFHYYDKDFNNEADTPDNFQSRRPNTSFCFLDIRSPGLGDTAMYLCATSRSPQDTQYFGPGTRLTVL.

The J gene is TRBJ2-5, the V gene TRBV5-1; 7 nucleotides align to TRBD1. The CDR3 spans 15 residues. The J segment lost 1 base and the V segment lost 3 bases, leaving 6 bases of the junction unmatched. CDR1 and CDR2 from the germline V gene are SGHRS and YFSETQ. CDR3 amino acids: CASSYTQGVQETQYF. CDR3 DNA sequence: TGCGCCAGCAGCTACACTCAGGGGGTCCAAGAGACCCAGTACTTC.